This TCR beta chain was documented in a study of T cells in Graves' hyperthyroidism and ophthalmopathy. Study-wide background: Blood from the periphery was taken at initial diagnosis, before any treatment.

The hyperthyroidism patients had all been newly diagnosed, and their disease duration was under 2 months. Their ages ranged from 18 to 65 years. The TCR beta CDR3 regions underwent amplification using RNA transcripts as the source. HTBI primers were the set used in a first-round RT-PCR of the TCR CDR3. Using its own MiXCR run on the multiplex PCR reads, TCRdb lists one record per CDR3 protein. The table lists roughly 380,000 distinct CDR3 sequences, roughly 13% of them singletons, with approximately 10% in the top ten. The sequenced sample consisted of blood. This sequence was found in a woman aged 55-70 years with Graves' hyperthyroidism.

CDR3 protein: CASGTGLTEAFF. The CDR3 DNA reads TGTGCCTCGGGGACAGGGCTGACTGAAGCTTTCTTT. This chain uses TRBV10-3 with TRBJ1-1; 9 nucleotides line up with TRBD1. The ends lost 11 bases at V and 5 bases at J; junction bases unmatched: 6. The CDR3 loop spans 12 amino acids. From germline, CDR1 is ENHRY and CDR2 SYGVKD.